These 23 T cell receptor beta chains originate from one sample sequenced in a study of blood T cell repertoires in COVID-19. The table came from immunoSEQ multiplex PCR; TCRdb's copy has only in-frame clones and leaves some out. The data hold fewer than 250,000 clones, with approximately 86% observed a single time. Sequencing was performed on peripheral blood. The receptor source for this set is a man in his fifties or sixties with COVID-19, enrolled during active disease.

This rearrangement joins TRBV27 to TRBJ2-7; D is possibly TRBD1 (6 bases). CDR1 MNHEY and CDR2 SMNVEV come from the germline V gene (reference sequence). V was shortened by 6 bases and J by 7 bases, with 10 bases between the two germline ends. CDR3 size: 11 residues. As DNA, the CDR3 is TGTGCCAGCAGAGGGGGTATAGAGCAGTACTTC. This codes for CASRGGIEQYF.

The chain couples TRBV2 to TRBJ1-4; perhaps TRBD1 as D (6 bases). The CDR3 loop spans 13 amino acids. Trimming pared 8 bases from V and 8 bases from J, leaving 15 bases between. Germline values: CDR1 SNHLY, CDR2 FYNNEI. The CDR3 protein is CASSRGLREKLFF. The CDR3 DNA is TGTGCCAGCTCCAGGGGATTAAGGGAAAAACTGTTTTTT.

The V gene is TRBV20-1, the J gene TRBJ1-2; D gene unclear. The CDR3 sequence is 12 residues long. V lost 3 bases and J 6 bases, leaving 11 bases between the germline ends. Germline CDR1 DFQATT, CDR2 SNEGSKA (reference sequence). The CDR3 reads CSASNRAHGYTF. The CDR3 DNA follows: TGCAGTGCTAGTAACAGAGCACATGGCTACACCTTC.

The gene calls are TRBV5-1 and TRBJ1-6, with D possibly matching TRBD1 (5 bases). This CDR3 comprises 15 residues. CDR1 SGHRS and CDR2 YFSETQ come from the germline V gene. V was pared by 0 bases and J by 5 bases, with 9 bases between. CDR3 bases: TGCGCCAGCAGCTTGGGACAGTTAAATAATTCACCCCTCCACTTT. Translated, it gives CASSLGQLNNSPLHF. Complete variable domain (other parts from reference TRBV5-1 and TRBJ1-6): KAGVTQTPRYLIKTRGQQVTLSCSPISGHRSVSWYQQTPGQGLQFLFEYFSETQRNKGNFPGRFSGRQFSNSRSEMNVSTLELGDSALYLCASSLGQLNNSPLHFGNGTRLTVT.

This clone showed up just a few times. The gene calls are TRBV4-2 and TRBJ1-5, with no clear D. There are 17 residues in the CDR3. The V end was cut by 0 bases, the J end by 6 bases, with 18 bases between. Germline lookup yields CDR1 LGHNA and CDR2 YNFKEQ. The CDR3 DNA is TGTGCCAGCAGCCAAGATTATGCCTCCGGGGTCAGTCAGCCCCAGCATTTT. It translates to CASSQDYASGVSQPQHF.

Regarding this clone: The junction does not match germline at one end; this may be a read error. The chain has TRBV5-4 and TRBJ1-3; 11 bases agree with TRBD1. This CDR3 comprises 14 residues. The germline V gene has CDR1 SGHNT and CDR2 YYREEE (reference sequence). CDR3 sequence (DNA): TGTGCCAGCAGCCGCGGGACAGGGGGAAACACCGTATATTTT. It encodes CASSRGTGGNTVYF.

The rearrangement links TRBV9 to TRBJ1-2; 10 bases line up with TRBD1. V dropped 7 bases and J dropped 8; count of bases not matched to a gene: 5. The CDR3 runs 12 residues. CDR1 SGDLS and CDR2 YYNGEE come from the germline V gene. The chain's CDR3 is CASGTGVGGYTF. The CDR3 nucleotides read TGTGCCAGCGGGACAGGGGTTGGAGGCTACACCTTC. The entire variable domain, with the rest obtained from reference TRBV9 and TRBJ1-2, is as follows: DSGVTQTPKHLITATGQRVTLRCSPRSGDLSVYWYQQSLDQGLQFLIQYYNGEERAKGNILERFSAQQFPDLHSELNLSSLELGDSALYFCASGTGVGGYTFGSGTRLTVV.

The chain carries TRBV6-2 or TRBV6-3 and TRBJ2-3; D remains ambiguous. The CDR3 runs 11 residues. Trimming shortened V by 5 bases and J by 6 bases, and 6 bases separated the two germline ends. The germline V gene has CDR1 MNHEY and CDR2 SVGEGT. DNA for the CDR3: TGTGCCAGCAGTCCGCGGGATACGCAGTATTTT. This encodes CASSPRDTQYF.

The chain is built from TRBV27 and TRBJ2-2; possibly TRBD2 for D (5 bases). Trimming left V 10 bases short and J 4 bases short, with 10 bases between. CDR1 is MNHEY and CDR2 is SMNVEV in the germline V gene (reference sequence). CDR3 size: 12 residues. The CDR3 here is CATGRSTGELFF. Here the CDR3 DNA reads TGTGCCACGGGGAGAAGCACCGGGGAGCTGTTTTTT.

This chain uses TRBV19 with TRBJ2-1, with TRBD2 identical over 7 bases. V shed 5 bases, J shed 1 base, and the junction held 2 bases outside the gene matches. This CDR3 region has 14 residues. Germline V gives CDR1 LNHDA, CDR2 SQIVND (reference sequence). Written as DNA, the CDR3 is TGTGCCAGTAGTTCGCGGGGGTCCTACAATGAGCAGTTCTTC. This sequence encodes CASSSRGSYNEQFF.

This chain connects TRBV5-1 to TRBJ2-5; 9 nucleotides agree with TRBD1. CDR1 and CDR2 (germline): SGHRS, YFSETQ. The V segment lost 0 bases and the J segment 5 bases; nucleotides outside the gene matches: 5. The CDR3 consists of 15 residues. CDR3 bases: TGCGCCAGCAGCTTGGGGACAGGGGTTGGGGAGACCCAGTACTTC. Translated, it gives CASSLGTGVGETQYF. The full variable domain, in which reference TRBV5-1 and TRBJ2-5 provide the parts outside the CDR3, is KAGVTQTPRYLIKTRGQQVTLSCSPISGHRSVSWYQQTPGQGLQFLFEYFSETQRNKGNFPGRFSGRQFSNSRSEMNVSTLELGDSALYLCASSLGTGVGETQYFGPGTRLLVL.

The chain recombines TRBV11-2 with TRBJ1-6; 7 bases align to TRBD1. The CDR3 contains 14 residues. The germline V gene has CDR1 SGHAT and CDR2 FQNNGV. V was clipped by 5 bases and J by 6 bases; unmatched bases: 4. CDR3 amino acids: CASSLGTANSPLHF. CDR3 coding DNA: TGTGCCAGCAGCCTGGGGACAGCTAATTCACCCCTCCACTTT.

The J gene is TRBJ1-2, the V gene TRBV7-9, with TRBD1 identical over 9 bases. The CDR3 has 17 residues. Trimming removed 1 base from V and 8 bases from J; junction bases left unmatched: 14. Germline lookup yields CDR1 SEHNR and CDR2 FQNEAQ (reference sequence). In DNA, the CDR3 is TGTGCCAGCAGCTTAGAGGCGCGGGGGACAGGGCGAGGGGGCTACACCTTC. Translated: CASSLEARGTGRGGYTF.

V usage is TRBV10-3 and J usage is TRBJ2-3, with 8 positions matching TRBD2. After removal of 7 bases from V and 3 bases from J, the junction contained 6 bases not matched to a gene. This CDR3 region has 14 residues. Per the germline V gene, CDR1 is ENHRY and CDR2 is SYGVKD. In nucleotides, the CDR3 is TGTGCCATCAATGGACTAGCTCAGACAGATACGCAGTATTTT. Amino acids: CAINGLAQTDTQYF.

The chain carries TRBV5-1 and TRBJ1-3; D call uncertain. The CDR3 consists of 15 residues. In germline, CDR1 is SGHRS, CDR2 YFSETQ. Trimming removed 4 bases from V and 0 bases from J, with 11 bases in between. CDR3 amino acids: CASSPDLSSGNTIYF. CDR3 sequence (DNA): TGCGCCAGCAGCCCGGACTTATCCTCTGGAAACACCATATATTTT.

The chain links TRBV7-2 to TRBJ2-7, with D perhaps matching TRBD1 (5 bases). The CDR3 is made up of 14 amino acids. Trimming pared 7 bases from V and 3 bases from J, leaving 16 bases between. Germline assignment: CDR1 SGHTA and CDR2 FQGNSA. CDR3 coding DNA: TGTGCCAGCACCCTGGGCAGGGTGGGCTACGAGCAGTACTTC. Translated: CASTLGRVGYEQYF.

This clone was seen only a few times. The chain combines TRBV9 with TRBJ2-2; D is perhaps TRBD1 (5 bases). The CDR3 contains 14 residues. Germline V gene lookup returns CDR1 SGDLS and CDR2 YYNGEE. Between the trimmed V and J ends, which lost 0 bases and 5 bases, there was a span of 8 bases. The CDR3 spells CASSVDAGTGELFF. The CDR3, as DNA: TGTGCCAGCAGCGTAGATGCAGGGACCGGGGAGCTGTTTTTT.

The CDR3 coding sequence is TGTGCCAGCATTCTTGCGAGGGCGAACACTGAAGCTTTCTTT. Protein product: CASILARANTEAFF. The chain links TRBV2 to TRBJ1-1, with unresolved D. V was cut by 7 bases and J by 1 base, with 13 bases left in between. Germline V lookup: CDR1 SNHLY, CDR2 FYNNEI. This CDR3 has 14 residues.

This clone appeared a few times. V is TRBV19 and J is TRBJ1-2; D is uncertain. CDR1 is LNHDA, CDR2 SQIVND, per germline (reference sequence). Trimming shortened V by 2 bases and J by 4 bases, and 11 bases separated the two germline ends. This CDR3 region has 14 residues. CDR3 sequence: CASSITAIIYGYTF. The CDR3, as DNA: TGTGCCAGTAGTATAACCGCGATCATCTATGGCTACACCTTC. Full variable domain (remainder filled in from reference TRBV19 and TRBJ1-2): DGGITQSPKYLFRKEGQNVTLSCEQNLNHDAMYWYRQDPGQGLRLIYYSQIVNDFQKGDIAEGYSVSREKKESFPLTVTSAQKNPTAFYLCASSITAIIYGYTFGSGTRLTVV.

The gene calls are TRBV6-5 and TRBJ1-3; no firm D call. The V end lost 6 bases, the J end lost 4 bases, and 13 bases lay between the germline ends. CDR3 length equals 14 residues. Germline loops: CDR1 MNHEY, CDR2 SVGAGI. The chain's CDR3 is CASSPNLSGNTIYF. Here the CDR3 DNA reads TGTGCCAGCAGCCCCAATCTATCCGGAAACACCATATATTTT.

The rearrangement joins TRBV19 to TRBJ2-3; TRBD2 agrees at 11 bases. After removal of 5 bases from V and 5 bases from J, the junction contained 15 bases not matched to a gene. Germline-derived CDR1 and CDR2 are LNHDA and SQIVND (reference sequence). CDR3 length: 18 amino acids. CDR3 sequence reads: CASSQLSLAGGGGDTQYF. The CDR3 DNA reads as TGTGCCAGTAGTCAACTATCGCTAGCGGGAGGTGGGGGAGATACGCAGTATTTT.

The chain recombines TRBV7-3 with TRBJ2-7, with 9 bases fitting TRBD1. This CDR3 spans 15 amino acids. V dropped 2 bases and J dropped 5; count of bases not matched to a gene: 7. Germline values: CDR1 SGHTA, CDR2 FQGTGA. CDR3 bases: TGTGCCAGCAGCTTAGAGGGGACAGGGCTAAACGAGCAGTACTTC. It encodes CASSLEGTGLNEQYF.

The chain employs TRBV3-1 (or the pseudogene TRBV3-2) and TRBJ1-5; 8 bases agree with TRBD1. The ends lost 5 bases at V and 3 bases at J; junction bases unmatched: 15. Germline values: CDR1 LGHDT, CDR2 YNNKEL (reference sequence). This CDR3 has 18 amino acids. The CDR3 region has the DNA TGTGCCAGCAGCTTTCGCGGGACAGGCGGCAACTTCAATCAGCCCCAGCATTTT. This translates into CASSFRGTGGNFNQPQHF.